This TCR beta chain came from a study of T cell changes during pregnancy in multiple sclerosis. Clones were sequenced by immunoSEQ multiplex PCR, and TCRdb holds only the in-frame ones, with some missing. The profile covers some 64,000 clones, with around 89% appearing a single time and 0.89% taken by the ten largest. This clone was picked up one time. CDR3 length: 15 residues. V lost 3 bases and J 7 bases, leaving 13 bases between the germline ends. Germline V CDR1 and CDR2: SGHAT, FQNNGV. The source of this sequence is a female donor in good health, enrolled as a control in a pregnancy study. The input for sequencing was peripheral blood, taken in the first trimester of pregnancy. The chain uses TRBV11-2 and TRBJ1-6; maybe TRBD1 (5 bases). CDR3 sequence (DNA): TGTGCCAGCAGCTTGGGAGGGGCCGAGAATTCACCCCTCCACTTT. It specifies CASSLGGAENSPLHF.